Included here is one T cell receptor beta chain sequence, with context. What it recognizes is unknown. The data stem from a study of T cell responses to AZD1222 COVID-19 vaccine. Study outcomes and limitations: Close to half of spike-specific TCRs reportedly recognize unmutated variant regions. Repertoires were obtained solely post-peak T cell response.

The CDR3 runs to 21 residues. The germline CDR1 and CDR2 sequences are MDHEN and SYDVKM. V dropped 2 bases and J dropped 4; count of bases not matched to a gene: 20. TCRdb's copy holds only in-frame clones and misses some; the assay was immunoSEQ multiplex PCR. The sample lists tens of thousands of clones; roughly nine tenths were seen once. The input for sequencing was peripheral blood, taken 28 days after the second AZD1222 dose. The clonotype was recovered from an adult who received the AZD1222 COVID-19 vaccine. The chain has TRBV28 and TRBJ2-2; 9 bases align to TRBD1. Written as DNA, the CDR3 is TGTGCCAGCAGTTTACCCCGAACCCCGGGACAGGGAGGGACCCTCACCGGGGAGCTGTTTTTT. Translation gives CASSLPRTPGQGGTLTGELFF.